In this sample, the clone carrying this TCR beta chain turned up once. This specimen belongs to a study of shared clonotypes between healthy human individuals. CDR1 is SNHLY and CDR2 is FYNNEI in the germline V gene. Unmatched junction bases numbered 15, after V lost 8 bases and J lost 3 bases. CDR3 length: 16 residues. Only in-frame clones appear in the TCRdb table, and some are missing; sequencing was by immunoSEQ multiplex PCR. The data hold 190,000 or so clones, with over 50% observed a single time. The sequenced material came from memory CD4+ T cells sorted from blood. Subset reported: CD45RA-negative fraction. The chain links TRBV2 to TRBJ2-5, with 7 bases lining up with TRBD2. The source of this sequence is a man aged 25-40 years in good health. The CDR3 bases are TGTGCCAGCTCACCCGGGTCTCGGCTAGCGGAAGAGACCCAGTACTTC. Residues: CASSPGSRLAEETQYF.